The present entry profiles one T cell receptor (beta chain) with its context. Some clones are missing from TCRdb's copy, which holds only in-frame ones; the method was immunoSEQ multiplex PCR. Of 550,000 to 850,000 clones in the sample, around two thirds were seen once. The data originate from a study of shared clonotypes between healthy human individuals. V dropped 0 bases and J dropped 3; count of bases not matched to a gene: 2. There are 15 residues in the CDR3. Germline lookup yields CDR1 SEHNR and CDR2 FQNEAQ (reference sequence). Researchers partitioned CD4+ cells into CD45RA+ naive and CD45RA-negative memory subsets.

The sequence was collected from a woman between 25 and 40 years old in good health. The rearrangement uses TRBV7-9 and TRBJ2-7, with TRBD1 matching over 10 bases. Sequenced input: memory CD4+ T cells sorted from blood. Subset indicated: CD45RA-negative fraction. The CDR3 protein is CASSLAGTGVYEQYF. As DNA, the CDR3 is TGTGCCAGCAGCTTAGCCGGGACAGGGGTCTACGAGCAGTACTTC.